This TCR beta chain was obtained from a study of CD8+CD57+ T cells in acquired aplastic anemia. Findings and caveats of the study: Patients and controls turned out to have 25 to 30 CD8+ CDR3 sequences in common. Controls and patients did not differ significantly in CD8+ Simpson's diversity.

Genomic DNA templated the TCR beta VDJ and CDR3 profiling. Each CDR3 protein is one row after TCRdb ran MiXCR on the reads. Among roughly 280,000 distinct CDR3 sequences, about 50% were seen once, and the ten largest hold roughly 1.2%. Patients sequenced had flow cytometry evidence of CD8+CD57+ cell expansion. This CDR3 contains 12 residues. CDR1 is SQVTM, CDR2 ANQGSEA, per germline. The V end was cut by 4 bases, the J end by 4 bases, with 7 bases between. This clonotype was seen just once. What it binds is not known. This chain links TRBV29-1 with TRBJ2-2; no clear D gene. This receptor was obtained from a human donor with aplastic anemia. Sequences were obtained from sorted CD4+, CD8+, or CD8+CD57+ T cells (not recorded which) from PBMCs. The CDR3 here is CSVGAGTGELFF. CDR3 in DNA: TGCAGCGTTGGGGCCGGCACCGGGGAGCTGTTTTTT.